This T cell receptor (beta chain) stems from a study of blood T cells in healthy people across ages. For the second PCR, which ran for roughly 6 to 12 cycles, a sample-barcoded 5' primer and a J-beta primer mix were used. MiXCR was run by TCRdb on the 5' RACE reads, yielding one entry per CDR3 protein. The table lists approximately 1,000,000 distinct CDR3 sequences, around two fifths of them singletons. V lost 6 bases and J lost 12, with 23 bases in between. CDR3 length: 14 amino acids. This clonotype has just a few counts. The rearrangement links TRBV12-3 or TRBV12-4 to TRBJ1-2; maybe TRBD1 (5 bases). Sequencing used blood. The TCR was taken from a man between 18 and 35 years old in good health. The CDR3 sequence is CASRPAGLQAKNTF. In DNA form, the CDR3 reads TGTGCCAGCAGACCCGCGGGACTTCAGGCGAAAAACACCTTC.